Listed below are T cell receptor beta chains from one sample, sequenced in a study of CXCR3-negative and CXCR3-positive naive CD8 T cells. TCRdb re-called the 5' RACE reads and gives one entry per CDR3 protein, without DNA. The ten top clones account for approximately 0.99%, within a sample of about 98,000 distinct CDR3 sequences. The sequencing sample was made of naive CXCR3+ CD8+ T cells from blood. The receptors shown here come from a human donor in good health. Some clones in this sample may be carry-over from other donors' samples. Each CDR3 is given with its conserved first and last residue. Fields, in order: clone size, V gene, J gene, CDR3 protein. Expanded clones are given a class, and other clones once, few, many or no size at all.

NA	TRBV7-9	TRBJ2-5	CASSLELAETQYF
NA	TRBV27	TRBJ2-7	CASSSLAGTAVEQYF
NA	TRBV5-1	TRBJ1-5	CASSYTTGSNQPQHF
NA	TRBV7-3	TRBJ2-1	CASSLRPGEVVEQFF
NA	TRBV6-2/TRBV6-3	TRBJ2-5	CASSYSAWQETQYF
NA	TRBV4-1	TRBJ1-1	CASSLSDGEAFF
NA	TRBV6-2/TRBV6-3	TRBJ2-4	CASSSKEKDIQYF
NA	TRBV2	TRBJ2-1	CAILGLSSYNEQFF
NA	TRBV7-9	TRBJ1-6	CASSEWTGSQSPLHF
NA	TRBV14	TRBJ1-1	CASSLQTGTLMNTEAFF
NA	TRBV2	TRBJ2-7	CASNDRSYEQYF
NA	TRBV2	TRBJ1-1	CASRQTENTEAFF
NA	TRBV19	TRBJ2-2	CASSIAGELFF
NA	TRBV5-5	TRBJ1-2	CASSPRRFTGAYGYTF
NA	TRBV28	TRBJ2-5	CASSDRDRTQETQYF
NA	TRBV7-3	TRBJ2-3	CASSPGLSTDTQYF
NA	TRBV15	TRBJ2-5	CATSRDSGARAQETQYF
NA	TRBV27	TRBJ2-1	CASSPGDRPNEQFF
NA	TRBV30	TRBJ2-3	CAWASGTGTDTQYF
NA	TRBV28	TRBJ2-5	CASSQRGGRETQYF
NA	TRBV7-9	TRBJ1-4	CASSSGLLEKLFF
NA	TRBV20-1	TRBJ1-4	CSARLDRGGEKLFF
NA	TRBV5-1	TRBJ2-5	CASKENPQETQYF
NA	TRBV2	TRBJ2-2	CASSEADYGTGELFF
NA	TRBV5-1	TRBJ2-3	CASSLDFTLYTDTQYF
NA	TRBV7-2	TRBJ2-7	CASSLGGLDRLSYEQYF
NA	TRBV12-3/TRBV12-4	TRBJ2-3	CASSPTSERTDTQYF
NA	TRBV7-2	TRBJ1-1	CASSLFDRGRGDTEAFF
NA	TRBV19	TRBJ2-1	CASSIGDRSYNEQFF
medium-sized	TRBV23-1	TRBJ2-3	CASSQPETKGGRSTDTQYF